This T cell receptor (beta chain) was identified during a study of naive and memory T cell subsets. The beta constant-region primer was an equimolar mix of two oligonucleotides covering TRBC1 and TRBC2. Via MiXCR, TCRdb re-called the UMI-ligation and nested PCR reads, giving one row per CDR3 protein. The table includes approximately 82,000 distinct CDR3 sequences, roughly 7% detected once. CDR3 size: 12 residues. V dropped 1 base and J dropped 5 bases, with 9 bases sitting between them. The germline CDR1 and CDR2 sequences are SQVTM and ANQGSEA. Study-wide results and caveats: Over 95% of naive TCR sequences appeared only once, unlike memory subsets.

At least ten counts were recorded for this clonotype. The antigen remains undetermined. After the first PCR, alpha and beta chain libraries were processed separately. CMV status came from CD4+ IFNgamma after overnight CMV lysate stimulation. The clonotype originates from a human donor in good health. Sequencing used central memory CD4+ T cells from blood. The rearrangement uses TRBV29-1 and TRBJ2-7; D possibly corresponds to TRBD2 (6 bases). The CDR3 here is CSVEATGDEQYF. As DNA, the CDR3 is TGCAGCGTTGAAGCCACGGGAGACGAGCAGTACTTC.